These 6 T cell receptor beta chains came from one sample sequenced in a study of regulatory T cells in long-lasting Graves disease. With iRepertoire HTBI primers and Arm-PCR of CDR3 regions, TCR beta libraries were built. TCRdb ran MiXCR on the multiplex PCR reads and lists one entry per CDR3 protein. In the table there are 350,000 to 550,000 distinct CDR3 sequences, about 15% of which are singletons. The time point denotes: newly diagnosed GD, antithyroid drugs for less than 3 months. From RNA extracted from PBMCs, the TCR library was made. Separately, the same data were catalogued under a study of T cells in Graves' hyperthyroidism and ophthalmopathy.

Material: peripheral blood mononuclear cells (PBMCs), obtained at new diagnosis, from a patient treated with antithyroid drugs. The source is a woman aged 50 to 60 with Graves disease.

This clonotype was picked up many times. The V and J genes are TRBV5-5 and TRBJ2-2; 9 nucleotides line up with TRBD2. Unmatched junction bases numbered 6, after V lost 0 bases and J lost 3 bases. Germline assignment: CDR1 SGHKS and CDR2 YYEKEE (reference sequence). This CDR3 has 17 amino acids. CDR3 in amino acids: CASSLGGTSWDTGELFF. CDR3 coding DNA: TGTGCCAGCAGCTTGGGGGGGACTAGCTGGGACACCGGGGAGCTGTTTTTT. The entire variable domain, with the rest obtained from reference TRBV5-5 and TRBJ2-2, is as follows: DAGVTQSPTHLIKTRGQQVTLRCSPISGHKSVSWYQQVLGQGPQFIFQYYEKEERGRGNFPDRFSARQFPNYSSELNVNALLLGDSALYLCASSLGGTSWDTGELFFGEGSRLTVL.

This clonotype was picked up many times. The genes are TRBV6-1 and TRBJ2-1, with TRBD1 as a possible D gene (5 bases). The germline V and J ends were trimmed by 4 bases and 8 bases, with 24 bases remaining between them. The CDR3 sequence is 17 residues long. Germline V gene lookup returns CDR1 MNHNS and CDR2 SASEGT. The CDR3 loop is CASSVNRLPTGVDEQFF. The CDR3 DNA follows: TGTGCCAGCAGTGTGAACAGGCTTCCGACTGGGGTGGATGAGCAGTTCTTC.

Many counts were recorded for this clonotype. The V gene is TRBV7-2, the J gene TRBJ2-5; D gene uncertain. Germline CDR1 SGHTA, CDR2 FQGNSA. There are 13 residues in the CDR3. V lost 2 bases, J lost 9 bases, and 13 bases lay in between. The CDR3 nucleotides are TGTGCCAGCAGCTTAAATGGGCGGTCGCCCCAGTACTTC. This translates into CASSLNGRSPQYF.

This clonotype was picked up many times. V usage is TRBV3-1 and J usage is TRBJ1-5; 7 bases are shared with TRBD1. The length of the CDR3 is 17 residues. Germline V gives CDR1 LGHDT, CDR2 YNNKEL (reference sequence). J was trimmed by 7 bases and V by 1 base; bases with no gene match: 13. The CDR3 loop reads CASSQGKYEGAGQPQHF. CDR3 DNA: TGTGCCAGCAGCCAAGGGAAATATGAGGGGGCGGGACAGCCCCAGCATTTT. Based on the CDR3 plus reference TRBV3-1 and TRBJ1-5, the full variable domain is DTAVSQTPKYLVTQMGNDKSIKCEQNLGHDTMYWYKQDSKKFLKIMFSYNNKELIINETVPNRFSPKSPDKAHLNLHINSLELGDSAVYFCASSQGKYEGAGQPQHFGDGTRLSIL.

The chain links TRBV27 to TRBJ2-6, with TRBD2 matching over 12 bases. CDR3 length: 16 residues. V trimming: 6 bases; J trimming: 0 bases; junction bases outside the gene matches: 0. Germline assignment: CDR1 MNHEY and CDR2 SMNVEV (reference sequence). Here the CDR3 reads CASRGLAGSGANVLTF. The CDR3 DNA sequence: TGTGCCAGCAGGGGACTAGCGGGCTCTGGGGCCAACGTCCTGACTTTC.

This chain links TRBV4-1 with TRBJ1-4; D ambiguous. CDR1 MGHRA and CDR2 YSYEKL come from the germline V gene. Trimming removed 8 bases at V and 0 bases at J, with 22 bases between. The CDR3 totals 18 residues. The CDR3: CASEPFGQPIATNEKLFF. CDR3 coding DNA: TGCGCCAGCGAACCATTTGGGCAGCCGATTGCAACTAATGAAAAACTGTTTTTT.